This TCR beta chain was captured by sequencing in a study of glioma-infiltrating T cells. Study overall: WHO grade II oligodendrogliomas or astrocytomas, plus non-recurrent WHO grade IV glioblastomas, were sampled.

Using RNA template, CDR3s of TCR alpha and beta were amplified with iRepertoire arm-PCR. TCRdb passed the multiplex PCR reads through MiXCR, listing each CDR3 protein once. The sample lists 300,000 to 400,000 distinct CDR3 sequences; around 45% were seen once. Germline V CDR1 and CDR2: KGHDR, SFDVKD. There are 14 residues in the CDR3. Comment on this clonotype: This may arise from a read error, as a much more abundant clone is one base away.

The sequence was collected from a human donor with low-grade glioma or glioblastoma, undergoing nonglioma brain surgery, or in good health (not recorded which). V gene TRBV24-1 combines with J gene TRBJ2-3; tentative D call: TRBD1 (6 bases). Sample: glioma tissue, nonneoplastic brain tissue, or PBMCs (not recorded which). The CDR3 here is CASRGRWLTNTQYF. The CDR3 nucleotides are TGTGCCAGCAGGGGCCGGTGGCTCACAAATACGCAGTATTTT.